Listed below are T cell receptor beta chains from one sample, sequenced in a study of blood T cell repertoires in COVID-19. Profiling relied on immunoSEQ multiplex PCR, and the TCRdb table lists in-frame clones only, not all of them. Of tens of thousands of clones listed, approximately 86% were seen once; the top ten hold roughly 12%. Material: peripheral blood. Receptors originate from a human donor in a cohort sampled during active COVID-19. The CDR3 runs from the conserved cysteine through the conserved F or W. Each record gives: clone size, J gene, V gene, D gene, CDR3 DNA, CDR3 protein. D genes are given only for firm matches. Clone sizes are given selectively: once, few, many, or a class where the clone is expanded.

- TRBJ1-4 TRBV5-1 - TGCGCCAGCAGCTTGATCCGGGGGGATGAAAAACTGTTTTTT CASSLIRGDEKLFF
- TRBJ2-3 TRBV3-1/TRBV3-2 - TGTGCCAGCAGCCAAGATGTGCGGGGCACAGATACGCAGTATTTT CASSQDVRGTDTQYF
- TRBJ1-4 TRBV19 TRBD1 TGTGCGACCGGGACAGTGAATGAAAAACTGTTTTTT CATGTVNEKLFF
- TRBJ2-7 TRBV5-1 TRBD1 TGCGCCAGCAGCGCGACAGGGGGTGGGCGCTACGAGCAGTACTTC CASSATGGGRYEQYF
- TRBJ1-2 TRBV10-3 TRBD1 TGTGCCATCTCCAGACAGGGGAACTATGGCTACACCTTC CAISRQGNYGYTF
- TRBJ2-6 TRBV27 - TGTGCCAGCAGTTTTGACCGAGGCCCTGGGGCCAACGTCCTGACTTTC CASSFDRGPGANVLTF
- TRBJ2-7 TRBV28 TRBD2 TGTGCCAGCAGTTCCGCTAGCGGGGGGCGAAACTACGAGCAGTACTTC CASSSASGGRNYEQYF
- TRBJ2-1 TRBV3-1/TRBV3-2 TRBD1 TGTGCCAGCAGCCGGAGAGTGCAGGGGGCTTTGCATGAGCAGTTCTTC CASSRRVQGALHEQFF
- TRBJ2-1 TRBV3-1/TRBV3-2 TRBD2 TGTGCCAGCAGCCAAGATGCGGGGGGGTGGAATGAGCAGTTCTTC CASSQDAGGWNEQFF
- TRBJ2-5 TRBV6-1 - TGTGCCAGCAGTGAACTTAGTCGGCAGGGCAGGAAGGAGACCCAGTACTTC CASSELSRQGRKETQYF
- TRBJ2-7 TRBV15 TRBD1 TGTGCCACCAGCAGAGATCGGGAACAGGGGGATTACGAGCAGTACTTC CATSRDREQGDYEQYF
- TRBJ1-1 TRBV28 - TGTGCCAGCAGCCTATCCCGGCAGGGTGAAGCTTTCTTT CASSLSRQGEAFF
- TRBJ2-2 TRBV6-4 TRBD2 TGTGCCACCACTAGCGGGAACACCGGGGAGCTGTTTTTT CATTSGNTGELFF
- TRBJ1-1 TRBV6-1 - TGTGCCAGCAGTGACGACAGGTACACTGAAGCTTTCTTT CASSDDRYTEAFF
- TRBJ1-4 TRBV2 - TGTGCCAGCAGTGGTGGACTAGCAACTAATGAAAAACTGTTTTTT CASSGGLATNEKLFF
- TRBJ2-3 TRBV10-3 TRBD1 TGTGCCATCAGTGTGGACAGGGTAAATCCAGATACGCAGTATTTT CAISVDRVNPDTQYF
- TRBJ2-7 TRBV3-1/TRBV3-2 TRBD1 TGTGCCAGCAGCCAAGATCCCCCCGGGACAGGGTCCTACGAGCAGTACTTC CASSQDPPGTGSYEQYF
- TRBJ1-3 TRBV19 - TGTGCCAGTAGTACAGGGTTGGACTCTGGAAACACCATATATTTT CASSTGLDSGNTIYF
- TRBJ2-1 TRBV27 - TGTGCCAGCAGTTTTGGACTAAAGCAGTTCTTC CASSFGLKQFF
- TRBJ2-7 TRBV28 TRBD1 TGTGCCAGCATCTCCGGACAGGGGGGAGGTTACGAGCAGTACTTC CASISGQGGGYEQYF
- TRBJ2-5 TRBV6-5 - TGTGCCAGCAGCGCACCTGGACGGGGCCAAGAGACCCAGTACTTC CASSAPGRGQETQYF
- TRBJ1-1 TRBV27 TRBD1 TGTGCCAGCAGAAAGGACAGGGAGGTCACTGAAGCTTTCTTT CASRKDREVTEAFF
- TRBJ2-5 TRBV7-2 - TGTGCCAGCAGCTCGGGGGGCTCCTTAGAGACCCAGTACTTC CASSSGGSLETQYF
- TRBJ2-1 TRBV5-5 - TGTGCCAGCAGCTTAGGGGACAATGAGCAGTTCTTC CASSLGDNEQFF
- TRBJ2-1 TRBV7-2 TRBD1 TGTGCCAGCAGCGTGGGCGGGACAGGGCTCGGGAATGAGCAGTTCTTC CASSVGGTGLGNEQFF
- TRBJ2-7 TRBV5-1 TRBD2 TGCGCCAGCAGCTTGGCTAGCGGGGGAACCTACGAGCAGTACTTC CASSLASGGTYEQYF
- TRBJ1-4 TRBV5-8 TRBD1 TGTGCCAGCAGCATGGACAGGGTTGGGGAAAAACTGTTTTTT CASSMDRVGEKLFF
- TRBJ2-1 TRBV20-1 - TGCAGTGCTAGTTTTTTGGGGGGGGCCCCCTCAGGCTACAATGAGCAGTTCTTC CSASFLGGAPSGYNEQFF
many TRBJ2-7 TRBV5-1 - TGCGCCAGCAGCTTGGGGCCAGAATACGAGCAGTACTTC CASSLGPEYEQYF
- TRBJ2-2 TRBV18 - TGTGCCAGCTCCCCACCGGCGGGGACCGGGGAGCTGTTTTTT CASSPPAGTGELFF
- TRBJ2-7 TRBV5-5 - TGTGCCAGCAGCTTGACAGGGACCTACGAGCAGTACTTC CASSLTGTYEQYF
- TRBJ2-5 TRBV30 - TGTGCCTGGAATCAAGCCGAAGAGACCCAGTACTTC CAWNQAEETQYF
- TRBJ1-1 TRBV6-2/TRBV6-3 - TGTGCCAGCAGTTACGGGCAGAACACTGAAGCTTTCTTT CASSYGQNTEAFF
- TRBJ2-7 TRBV6-5 - TGTGCCAGCAGTACCGACAGCTACGAGCAGTACTTC CASSTDSYEQYF
- TRBJ2-7 TRBV7-2 - TGTGCCAGCAGCTTGGCGGGAAGCCTTTACGAGCAGTACTTC CASSLAGSLYEQYF
- TRBJ2-3 TRBV6-5 - TGTGCCGCCCGGGACTCTAGCACAGATACGCAGTATTTT CAARDSSTDTQYF